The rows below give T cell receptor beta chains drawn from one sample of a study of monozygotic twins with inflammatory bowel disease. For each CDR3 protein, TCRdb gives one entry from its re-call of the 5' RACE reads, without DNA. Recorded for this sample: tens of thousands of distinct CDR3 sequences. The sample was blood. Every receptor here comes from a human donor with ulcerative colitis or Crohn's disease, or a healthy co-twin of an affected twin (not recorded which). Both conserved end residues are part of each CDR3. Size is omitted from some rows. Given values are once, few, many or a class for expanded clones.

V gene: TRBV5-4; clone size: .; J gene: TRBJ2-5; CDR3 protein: CASSFMSSGETQYF
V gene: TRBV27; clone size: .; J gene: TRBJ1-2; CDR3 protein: CASSPGKPSYTF
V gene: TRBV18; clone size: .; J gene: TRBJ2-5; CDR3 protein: CASSPAEETQYF
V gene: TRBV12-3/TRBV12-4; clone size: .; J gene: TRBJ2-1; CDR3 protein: CASSHYFVGSNEQFF
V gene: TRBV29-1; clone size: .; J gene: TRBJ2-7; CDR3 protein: CSAGLGTPNYEQYF
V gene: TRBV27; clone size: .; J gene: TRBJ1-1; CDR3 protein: CASRTADPTGAFF
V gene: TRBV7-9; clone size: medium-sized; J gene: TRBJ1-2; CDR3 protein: CASSLGDGYTF
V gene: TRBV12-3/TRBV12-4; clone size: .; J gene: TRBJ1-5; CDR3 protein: CASSVYRVSNQPQHF
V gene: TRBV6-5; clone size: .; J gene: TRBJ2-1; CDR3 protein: CASSYPPYQFF
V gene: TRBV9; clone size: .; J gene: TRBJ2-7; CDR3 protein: CASSVQDNYEQYF
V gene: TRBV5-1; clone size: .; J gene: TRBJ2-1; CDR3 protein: CASSITGGAFDEQFF
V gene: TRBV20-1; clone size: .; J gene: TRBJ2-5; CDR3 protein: CSVGELAQETQYF
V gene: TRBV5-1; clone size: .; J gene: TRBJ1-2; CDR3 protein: CASSLGQASSNYGYTF
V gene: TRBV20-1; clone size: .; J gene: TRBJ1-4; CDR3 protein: CSAITTWGLYEKLFF
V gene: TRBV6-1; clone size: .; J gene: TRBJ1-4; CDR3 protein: CASAREGQGAATNEKLFF
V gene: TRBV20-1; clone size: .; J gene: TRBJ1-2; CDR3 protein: CSASGTGGYYGYTF
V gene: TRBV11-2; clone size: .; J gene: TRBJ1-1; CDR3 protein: CASSFPGRHTEAFF
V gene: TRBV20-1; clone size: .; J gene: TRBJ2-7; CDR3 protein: CSARVGYPYEQYF
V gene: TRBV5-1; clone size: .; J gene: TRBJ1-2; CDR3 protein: CASSPSLTGSHGYTF
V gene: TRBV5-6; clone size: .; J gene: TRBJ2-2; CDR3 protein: CASSFRSTAVPGELFF
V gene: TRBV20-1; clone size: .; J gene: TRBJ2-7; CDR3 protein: CSGSGGAYEQYF
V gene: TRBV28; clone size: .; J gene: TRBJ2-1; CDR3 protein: CASSPGQAINEQFF
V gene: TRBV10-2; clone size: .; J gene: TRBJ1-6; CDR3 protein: CASRGTETGRSPLHF
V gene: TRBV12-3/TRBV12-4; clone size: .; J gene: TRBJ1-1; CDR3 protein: CASSLTGARGVIARPNEAFF
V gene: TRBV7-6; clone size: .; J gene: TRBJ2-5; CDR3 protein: CASSFLVWPGEMETQYF
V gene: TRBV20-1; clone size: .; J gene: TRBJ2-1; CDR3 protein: CSAARREGRGEQFF
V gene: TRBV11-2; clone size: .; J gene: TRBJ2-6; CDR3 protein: CASSSKPGQGLSGANVLTF
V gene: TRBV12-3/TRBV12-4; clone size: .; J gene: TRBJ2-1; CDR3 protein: CASRSGTNNEQFF
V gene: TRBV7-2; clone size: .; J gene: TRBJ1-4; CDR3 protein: CASSFRSSINEKLFF
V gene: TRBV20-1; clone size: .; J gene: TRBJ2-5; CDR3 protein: CSARGLTYRLAGRQETQYF
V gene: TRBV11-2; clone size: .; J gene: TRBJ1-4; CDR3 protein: CASSLNGRWGEKLFF
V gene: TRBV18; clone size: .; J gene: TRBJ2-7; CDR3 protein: CASSQRGYYEQYF
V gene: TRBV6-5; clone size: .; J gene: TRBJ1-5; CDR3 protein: CASSWDSNQPQHF
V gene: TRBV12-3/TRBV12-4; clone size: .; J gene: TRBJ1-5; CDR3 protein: CASSPYRGRGNQPQHF